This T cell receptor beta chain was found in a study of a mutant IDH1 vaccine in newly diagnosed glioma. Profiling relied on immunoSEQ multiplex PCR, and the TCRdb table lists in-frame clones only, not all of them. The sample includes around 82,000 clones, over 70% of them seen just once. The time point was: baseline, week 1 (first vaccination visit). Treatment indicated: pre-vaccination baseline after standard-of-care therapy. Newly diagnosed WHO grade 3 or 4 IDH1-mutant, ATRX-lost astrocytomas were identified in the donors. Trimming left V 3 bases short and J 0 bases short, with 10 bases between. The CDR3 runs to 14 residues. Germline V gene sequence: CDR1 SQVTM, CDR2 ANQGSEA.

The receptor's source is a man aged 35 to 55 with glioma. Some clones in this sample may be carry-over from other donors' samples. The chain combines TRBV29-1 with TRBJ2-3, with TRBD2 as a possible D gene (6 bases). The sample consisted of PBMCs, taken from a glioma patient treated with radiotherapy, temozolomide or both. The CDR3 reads CSVESSGSTDTQYF. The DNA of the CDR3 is TGCAGCGTTGAGTCGAGCGGGAGCACAGATACGCAGTATTTT.